This TCR beta chain was sequenced during a study of OX40 agonist ivuxolimab in advanced cancers. Study information: Patients were given ivuxolimab, an antibody that agonizes OX40 (CD134). Patients in the trial were receiving intravenous ivuxolimab every 2 weeks, at doses of 0.01 to 10 mg/kg.

Details on this clone: Its antigen remains unknown.

Study-level points and caveats: Expanded clones were, on average, more numerous in CD8+ T cells than in CD4+.

TCRdb's table, derived via immunoSEQ multiplex PCR, lists solely in-frame clones and lacks some. The sample includes approximately 64,000 clones, 65% to 90% of them seen just once. The V and J ends lost 3 bases and 6 bases, in that order; junction bases with no gene match: 7. There are 14 residues in the CDR3. Germline V CDR1 and CDR2: SGHVS, FQNEAQ. The rearrangement joins TRBV7-8 to TRBJ2-7, with 8 bases lining up with TRBD1. The clonotype was recovered from an adult with an advanced solid tumor such as melanoma, head and neck, liver or kidney cancer. Here the sequenced sample was CD4+ or CD8+ T cells sorted from blood, taken in a trial of the OX40 agonist ivuxolimab. CDR3: CASSFFDRGSEQYF. In DNA form, the CDR3 reads TGTGCCAGCAGCTTCTTCGACAGGGGTAGCGAGCAGTACTTC.